The rows below give T cell receptor beta chains drawn from one sample of a study of spatial heterogeneity in lung cancer. TCRdb fed the 5' RACE reads into MiXCR, producing one record per CDR3 protein. The sample lists over 15,000 distinct CDR3 sequences, under 7% occurring once. Sequencing used lung tumor tissue, obtained at surgery. These receptors originate from a female donor with early-stage non-small cell lung cancer. Each CDR3 is given with its conserved first and last residue. Fields, in order: J gene, clone size, D gene, V gene, CDR3 protein, CDR3 DNA. A D gene is named only where the DNA matches it firmly. Some rows mark clone size as missing; the rest say once, few, many or name a class of expanded clone.

TRBJ2-1 NA TRBD2 TRBV5-1 CASSAAPSGRNEQFF TGCGCCAGCAGCGCGGCCCCTAGCGGGAGAAATGAGCAGTTCTTC
TRBJ2-3 few NA TRBV27 CASSWARGLHADTQYF TGTGCCAGCAGTTGGGCTCGGGGGCTTCACGCAGATACGCAGTATTTT
TRBJ2-1 medium-sized NA TRBV7-8 CASSLRPNEQFF TGTGCCAGCAGCTTAAGGCCAAATGAGCAGTTCTTC
TRBJ2-7 many TRBD1 TRBV5-1 CASSLATGGAVDEQYF TGCGCCAGCAGCTTGGCGACAGGGGGCGCGGTGGACGAGCAGTACTTC
TRBJ2-2 many TRBD1 TRBV7-8 CASSLRGQTVTGELFF TGTGCCAGCAGCTTACGGGGACAGACTGTCACCGGGGAGCTGTTTTTT
TRBJ2-3 many NA TRBV9 CASSVSGAKDTQYF TGTGCCAGCAGCGTCTCAGGGGCCAAAGATACGCAGTATTTT
TRBJ2-1 few TRBD2 TRBV7-8 CASSLRRPGLASIEQFF TGTGCCAGCAGCTTACGACGCCCGGGACTAGCCTCAATTGAGCAGTTCTTC
TRBJ2-1 many NA TRBV3-1 CASSPRDNYNEQFF TGTGCCAGCAGCCCGCGCGACAACTACAATGAGCAGTTCTTC
TRBJ1-1 many TRBD1 TRBV29-1 CSVEGQTNTEAFF TGCAGCGTTGAGGGACAGACGAACACTGAAGCTTTCTTT
TRBJ1-5 many TRBD1 TRBV20-1 CSAHRGRGQNQPQHF TGCAGTGCTCACAGGGGACGAGGTCAAAATCAGCCCCAGCATTTT
TRBJ1-5 many NA TRBV12-3/TRBV12-4 CASSWGPEGQPQHF TGTGCCAGCAGCTGGGGTCCCGAAGGACAGCCCCAGCATTTT
TRBJ2-1 many NA TRBV7-8 CASSLGYNEQFF TGTGCCAGCAGCTTAGGATACAATGAGCAGTTCTTC
TRBJ2-5 many TRBD1 TRBV5-6 CASSRDRREETQYF TGTGCCAGCAGTCGGGACAGGAGAGAAGAGACCCAGTACTTC
TRBJ2-7 many NA TRBV20-1 CSASLQRRGEQYF TGCAGTGCTAGTCTCCAGCGGCGAGGCGAGCAGTACTTC
TRBJ2-6 many NA TRBV7-2 CASSHTTGANVLTF TGTGCCAGCAGTCACACAACTGGGGCCAACGTCCTGACTTTC
TRBJ2-1 NA TRBD2 TRBV6-5 CASRQLAGEQFF TGTGCCAGCAGGCAACTAGCGGGGGAGCAGTTCTTC
TRBJ2-5 many TRBD2 TRBV20-1 CSALPGTRVRTQYF TGCAGTGCTTTACCCGGGACTAGGGTGAGGACCCAGTACTTC
TRBJ2-7 many NA TRBV10-3 CAISLRLWEQYF TGTGCCATCAGTCTCAGACTCTGGGAGCAGTACTTC
TRBJ2-7 many TRBD2 TRBV2 CASRYLAVNYEQYF TGTGCCAGCAGGTATCTAGCGGTTAACTACGAGCAGTACTTC
TRBJ2-3 few NA TRBV5-1 CASSLGGAEDTQYF TGCGCCAGCAGCTTAGGAGGGGCGGAAGATACGCAGTATTTT
TRBJ2-1 medium-sized TRBD2 TRBV9 CASSPGTSISPEQFF TGTGCCAGCAGCCCAGGGACTAGCATTTCGCCTGAGCAGTTCTTC
TRBJ1-3 many NA TRBV4-2 CASSQVHIVANSGNTIYF TGTGCCAGCAGCCAAGTCCACATAGTCGCTAACTCTGGAAACACCATATATTTT
TRBJ2-7 many NA TRBV5-1 CASSLAPQGDSYEQYF TGCGCCAGCAGCTTGGCCCCCCAAGGGGACTCCTACGAGCAGTACTTC
TRBJ2-7 many NA TRBV2 CASRRGLNYEQYF TGTGCCAGCAGGCGGGGTCTAAACTACGAGCAGTACTTC
TRBJ2-5 NA NA TRBV7-9 CASSLGPGETQYF TGTGCCAGCAGCTTAGGTCCGGGGGAGACCCAGTACTTC
TRBJ2-1 medium-sized TRBD2 TRBV28 CASSFQREGLYNEQFF TGTGCCAGCAGTTTCCAGCGGGAGGGCCTTTACAATGAGCAGTTCTTC
TRBJ2-3 many TRBD2 TRBV4-2 CASSQERTSVTDTQYF TGTGCCAGCAGCCAAGAGAGGACTAGCGTCACAGATACGCAGTATTTT
TRBJ1-5 large NA TRBV27 CASRMAGLSNQPQHF TGTGCCAGCAGGATGGCAGGTCTTAGCAATCAGCCCCAGCATTTT
TRBJ2-5 many NA TRBV18 CASSPGLTETQYF TGTGCCAGCTCACCGGGACTGACAGAGACCCAGTACTTC
TRBJ2-2 many NA TRBV24-1 CATSLETGELFF TGTGCCACCAGCCTAGAGACCGGGGAGCTGTTTTTT
TRBJ2-3 NA TRBD2 TRBV12-3/TRBV12-4 CASSLSGTLSTDTQYF TGTGCCAGCAGCCTGAGCGGGACCCTTAGCACAGATACGCAGTATTTT
TRBJ2-1 many TRBD2 TRBV6-4 CASSQKREHEQFF TGTGCCAGCAGCCAAAAGCGGGAGCATGAGCAGTTCTTC
TRBJ2-2 many NA TRBV20-1 CSAQPLGMNTGELFF TGCAGTGCTCAACCCTTGGGCATGAACACCGGGGAGCTGTTTTTT
TRBJ2-7 many NA TRBV20-1 CSAPRSGRGHTYEQYF TGCAGTGCTCCTAGGTCGGGGCGGGGACATACCTACGAGCAGTACTTC
TRBJ2-6 many NA TRBV14 CASSQMGWGHSGANVLTF TGTGCCAGCAGCCAAATGGGGTGGGGGCACTCTGGGGCCAACGTCCTGACTTTC
TRBJ1-1 NA NA TRBV6-1 CASTTFGGKNEAFF TGTGCCAGCACCACCTTTGGGGGAAAAAATGAAGCTTTCTTT
TRBJ2-2 NA TRBD2 TRBV6-1 CASSERAGANTGELFF TGTGCCAGCAGTGAGCGAGCGGGGGCGAACACCGGGGAGCTGTTTTTT
TRBJ2-1 many TRBD2 TRBV20-1 CSARKRGLAGTYNEQFF TGCAGTGCTAGAAAGCGCGGACTAGCGGGAACTTACAATGAGCAGTTCTTC
TRBJ2-1 NA NA TRBV12-3/TRBV12-4 CASSLSSEIEQFF TGTGCCAGCAGTCTTTCAAGCGAGATTGAGCAGTTCTTC
TRBJ1-5 many NA TRBV12-3/TRBV12-4 CASSLSLRANQPQHF TGTGCCAGCAGTTTGAGTTTGAGAGCGAATCAGCCCCAGCATTTT
TRBJ2-1 NA NA TRBV29-1 CSVEGHLRGNDNEQFF TGCAGCGTTGAAGGCCATTTAAGGGGGAACGACAATGAGCAGTTCTTC
TRBJ2-5 many TRBD2 TRBV6-5 CASTRGSLKTQYF TGTGCCAGCACTCGCGGGAGCTTGAAGACCCAGTACTTC
TRBJ2-1 many TRBD2 TRBV3-1 CASSHSSGYNEQFF TGTGCCAGCAGCCACTCTAGCGGCTACAATGAGCAGTTCTTC
TRBJ2-1 few NA TRBV30 CAWSHGDDEQFF TGTGCCTGGAGCCATGGCGACGATGAGCAGTTCTTC
TRBJ1-1 few NA TRBV12-3/TRBV12-4 CASSSQQGNTEAFF TGTGCCAGCAGTTCACAACAGGGTAACACTGAAGCTTTCTTT
TRBJ2-1 few TRBD2 TRBV18 CASSPPPFVLAEEPYNEQFF TGTGCCAGCTCACCACCTCCCTTTGTACTAGCGGAAGAACCCTACAATGAGCAGTTCTTC
TRBJ2-3 many NA TRBV20-1 CSALGLGGGTQYF TGCAGTGCCCTGGGACTGGGGGGAGGTACGCAGTATTTT
TRBJ2-3 many NA TRBV6-1 CASISPNTQYF TGTGCCAGCATCAGCCCTAATACGCAGTATTTT
TRBJ2-3 medium-sized NA TRBV7-2 CASTRGGASTDTQYF TGTGCCAGCACCAGAGGGGGGGCTAGCACAGATACGCAGTATTTT
TRBJ2-7 medium-sized NA TRBV20-1 CSAYWDGVYEQYF TGCAGTGCTTACTGGGACGGGGTCTACGAGCAGTACTTC
TRBJ2-2 NA TRBD2 TRBV2 CASSYYSREGRAGELFF TGTGCCAGCAGTTACTACTCGCGGGAGGGCCGCGCCGGGGAGCTGTTTTTT
TRBJ2-7 many TRBD1 TRBV12-3/TRBV12-4 CASSFTGGIYEQYF TGTGCCAGCAGTTTCACAGGGGGCATCTACGAGCAGTACTTC